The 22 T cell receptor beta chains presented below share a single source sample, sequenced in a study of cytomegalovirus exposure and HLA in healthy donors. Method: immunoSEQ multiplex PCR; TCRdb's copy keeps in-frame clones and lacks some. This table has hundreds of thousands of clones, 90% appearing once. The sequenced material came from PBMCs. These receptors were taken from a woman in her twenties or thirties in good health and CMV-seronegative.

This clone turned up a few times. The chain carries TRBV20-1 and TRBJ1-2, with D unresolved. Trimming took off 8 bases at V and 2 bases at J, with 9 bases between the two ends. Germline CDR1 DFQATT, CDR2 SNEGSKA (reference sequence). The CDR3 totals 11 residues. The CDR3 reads CSCSVNYGYTF. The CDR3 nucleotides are TGCAGTTGTTCGGTGAACTATGGCTACACCTTC.

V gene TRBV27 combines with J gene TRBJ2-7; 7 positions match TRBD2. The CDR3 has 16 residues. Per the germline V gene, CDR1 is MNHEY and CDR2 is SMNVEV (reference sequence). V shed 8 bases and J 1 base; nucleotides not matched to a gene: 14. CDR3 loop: CASRKGVREESYEQYF. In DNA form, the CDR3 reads TGTGCCAGCCGCAAGGGAGTACGGGAGGAGTCCTACGAGCAGTACTTC.

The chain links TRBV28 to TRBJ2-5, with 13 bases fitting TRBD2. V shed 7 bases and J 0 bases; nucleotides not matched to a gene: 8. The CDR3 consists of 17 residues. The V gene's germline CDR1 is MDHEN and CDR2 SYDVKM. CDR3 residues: CASTLLAGGRDQETQYF. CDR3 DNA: TGTGCCAGCACCCTACTAGCGGGGGGGCGGGACCAAGAGACCCAGTACTTC.

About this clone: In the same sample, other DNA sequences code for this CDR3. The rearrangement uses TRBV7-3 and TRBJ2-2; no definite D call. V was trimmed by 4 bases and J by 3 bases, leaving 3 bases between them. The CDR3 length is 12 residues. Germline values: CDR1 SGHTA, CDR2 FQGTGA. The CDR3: CASSSYTGELFF. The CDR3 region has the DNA TGTGCCAGCAGCTCCTACACCGGGGAGCTGTTTTTT.

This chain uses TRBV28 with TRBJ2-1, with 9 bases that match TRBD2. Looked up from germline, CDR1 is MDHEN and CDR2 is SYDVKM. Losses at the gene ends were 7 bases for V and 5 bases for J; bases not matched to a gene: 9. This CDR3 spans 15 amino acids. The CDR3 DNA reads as TGTGCCAGCAATCCTCTTAGCGGGAGAAACAATGAGCAGTTCTTC. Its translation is CASNPLSGRNNEQFF.

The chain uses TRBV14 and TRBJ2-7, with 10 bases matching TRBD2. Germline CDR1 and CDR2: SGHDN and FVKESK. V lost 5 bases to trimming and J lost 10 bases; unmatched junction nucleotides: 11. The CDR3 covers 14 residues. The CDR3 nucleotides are TGTGCCAGCAGCTGGTCTAGCGGGAGATCCCACCAGTACTTC. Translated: CASSWSSGRSHQYF.

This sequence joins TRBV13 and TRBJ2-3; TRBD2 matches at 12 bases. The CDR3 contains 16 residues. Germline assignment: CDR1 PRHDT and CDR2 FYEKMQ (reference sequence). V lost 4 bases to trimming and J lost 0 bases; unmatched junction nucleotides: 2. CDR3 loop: CASSSLAGGSTDTQYF. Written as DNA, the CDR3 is TGTGCCAGCAGCTCCCTAGCGGGAGGGAGCACAGATACGCAGTATTTT.

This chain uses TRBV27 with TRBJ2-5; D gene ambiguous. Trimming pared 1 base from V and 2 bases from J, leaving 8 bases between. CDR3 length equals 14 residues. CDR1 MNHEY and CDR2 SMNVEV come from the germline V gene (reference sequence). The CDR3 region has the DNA TGTGCCAGCAGTTTATTAGCAGCTCAAGAGACCCAGTACTTC. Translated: CASSLLAAQETQYF.

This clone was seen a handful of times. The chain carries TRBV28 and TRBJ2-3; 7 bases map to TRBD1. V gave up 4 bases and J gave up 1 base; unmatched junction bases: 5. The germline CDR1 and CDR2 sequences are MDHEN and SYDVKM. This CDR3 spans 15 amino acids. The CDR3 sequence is CASSSTGTGTDTQYF. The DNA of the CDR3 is TGTGCCAGCAGTTCGACAGGGACCGGCACAGATACGCAGTATTTT.

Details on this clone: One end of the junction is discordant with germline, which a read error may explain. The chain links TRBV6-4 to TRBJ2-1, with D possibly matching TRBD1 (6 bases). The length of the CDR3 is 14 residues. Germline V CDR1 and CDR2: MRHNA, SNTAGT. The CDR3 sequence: CASSPGVSSNEQFF. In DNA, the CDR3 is TGTGCCAGCAGTCCAGGGGTGTCCTCCAATGAGCAGTTCTTC.

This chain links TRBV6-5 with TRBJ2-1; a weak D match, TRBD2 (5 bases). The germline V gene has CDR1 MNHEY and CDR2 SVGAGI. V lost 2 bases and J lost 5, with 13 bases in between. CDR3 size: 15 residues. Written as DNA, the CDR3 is TGTGCCAGCAGTTACCAAGGTAGCGTCAACAATGAGCAGTTCTTC. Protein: CASSYQGSVNNEQFF.

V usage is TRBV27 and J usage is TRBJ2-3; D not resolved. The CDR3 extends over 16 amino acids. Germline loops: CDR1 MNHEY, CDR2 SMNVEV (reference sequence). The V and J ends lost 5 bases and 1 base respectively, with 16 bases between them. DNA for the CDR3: TGTGCCAGCAGTCCCCGACAATCTATCGGCACAGATACGCAGTATTTT. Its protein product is CASSPRQSIGTDTQYF.

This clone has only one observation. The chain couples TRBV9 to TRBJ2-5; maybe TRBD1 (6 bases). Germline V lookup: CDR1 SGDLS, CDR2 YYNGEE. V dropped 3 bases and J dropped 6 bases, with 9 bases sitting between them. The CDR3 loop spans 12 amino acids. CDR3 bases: TGTGCCAGCAGCGGCAGGGGACAGACCCAGTACTTC. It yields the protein CASSGRGQTQYF.

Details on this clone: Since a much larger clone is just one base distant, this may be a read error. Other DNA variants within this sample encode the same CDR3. This CDR3 is CAWSVGSNQPQHF. The CDR3, as DNA: TGTGCCTGGAGTGTCGGTAGCAATCAGCCCCAGCATTTT. V usage is TRBV30 and J usage is TRBJ1-5; the D is unclear. The CDR3 is made up of 13 amino acids. CDR1 and CDR2 from the germline V gene are GTSNPN and SVGIG (reference sequence). Trimming shortened V by 0 bases and J by 0 bases, and 3 bases separated the two germline ends. The complete variable domain, with remaining parts taken from reference TRBV30 and TRBJ1-5, reads SQTIHQWPATLVQPVGSPLSLECTVEGTSNPNLYWYRQAAGRGLQLLFYSVGIGQISSEVPQNLSASRPQDRQFILSSKKLLLSDSGFYLCAWSVGSNQPQHFGDGTRLSIL.

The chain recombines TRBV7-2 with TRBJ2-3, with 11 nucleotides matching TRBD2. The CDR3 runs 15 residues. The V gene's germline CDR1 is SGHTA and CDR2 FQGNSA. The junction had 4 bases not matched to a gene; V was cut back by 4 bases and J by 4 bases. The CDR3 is CASSSTSGRADTQYF. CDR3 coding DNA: TGTGCCAGCAGCTCCACTAGCGGGAGAGCAGATACGCAGTATTTT.

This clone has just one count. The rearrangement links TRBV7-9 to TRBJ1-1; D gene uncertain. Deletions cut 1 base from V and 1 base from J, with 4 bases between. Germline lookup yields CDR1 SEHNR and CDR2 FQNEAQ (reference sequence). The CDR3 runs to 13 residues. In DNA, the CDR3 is TGTGCCAGCAGCTTAGGACAGAACACTGAAGCTTTCTTT. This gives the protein CASSLGQNTEAFF.

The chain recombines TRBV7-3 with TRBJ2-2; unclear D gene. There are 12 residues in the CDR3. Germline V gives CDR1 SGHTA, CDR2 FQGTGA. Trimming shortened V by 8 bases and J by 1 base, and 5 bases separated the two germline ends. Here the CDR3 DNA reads TGTGCCAGCTGGGGGAACACCGGGGAGCTGTTTTTT. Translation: CASWGNTGELFF.

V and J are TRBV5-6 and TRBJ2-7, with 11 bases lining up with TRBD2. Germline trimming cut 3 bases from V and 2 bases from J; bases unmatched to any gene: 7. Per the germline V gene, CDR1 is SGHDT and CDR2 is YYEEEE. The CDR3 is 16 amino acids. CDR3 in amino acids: CASSSLAGGLPYEQYF. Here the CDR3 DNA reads TGTGCCAGCAGCTCCTTAGCGGGAGGGCTTCCCTACGAGCAGTACTTC.

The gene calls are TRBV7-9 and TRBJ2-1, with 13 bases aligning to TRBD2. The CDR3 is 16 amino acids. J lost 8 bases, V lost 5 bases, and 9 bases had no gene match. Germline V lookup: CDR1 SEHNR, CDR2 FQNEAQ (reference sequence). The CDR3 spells CASSPRLAGGTYEQFF. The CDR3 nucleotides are TGTGCCAGCAGCCCGAGACTAGCGGGAGGTACCTATGAGCAGTTCTTC. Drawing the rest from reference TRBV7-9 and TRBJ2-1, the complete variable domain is DTGVSQNPRHKITKRGQNVTFRCDPISEHNRLYWYRQTLGQGPEFLTYFQNEAQLEKSRLLSDRFSAERPKGSFSTLEIQRTEQGDSAMYLCASSPRLAGGTYEQFFGPGTRLTVL.

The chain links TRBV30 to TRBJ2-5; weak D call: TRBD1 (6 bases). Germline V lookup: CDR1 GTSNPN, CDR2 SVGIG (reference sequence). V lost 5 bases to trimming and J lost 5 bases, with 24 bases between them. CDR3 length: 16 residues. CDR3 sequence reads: CAWSHAPTGLGETQYF. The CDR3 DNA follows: TGTGCCTGGTCCCACGCGCCGACAGGTTTGGGGGAGACCCAGTACTTC.

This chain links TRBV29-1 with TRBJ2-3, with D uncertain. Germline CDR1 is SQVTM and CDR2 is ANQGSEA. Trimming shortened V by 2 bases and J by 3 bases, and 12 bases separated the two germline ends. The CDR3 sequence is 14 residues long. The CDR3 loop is CSVEWAGKTDTQYF. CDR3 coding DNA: TGCAGCGTTGAATGGGCAGGAAAGACAGATACGCAGTATTTT.

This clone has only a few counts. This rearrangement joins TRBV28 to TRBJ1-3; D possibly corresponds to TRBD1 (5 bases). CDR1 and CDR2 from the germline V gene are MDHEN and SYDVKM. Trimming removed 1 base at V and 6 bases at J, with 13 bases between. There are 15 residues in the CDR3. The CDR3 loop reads CASSLSGTRSNTIYF. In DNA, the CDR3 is TGTGCCAGCAGTTTATCGGGGACCCGGTCAAACACCATATATTTT.